The clone carrying this TCR beta chain was detected a few times. Its antigen is not known. The data were taken from a study of T cell repertoires in cytomegalovirus infection. Across the study: Evidence of both CMV infection and a matching HLA type came from public TCR beta signatures. Whole-study results and caveats: Accumulated public TCR beta family frequency recognized individuals carrying CMV together with the relevant HLA. What dominated the ex vivo response were HLA-C-restricted CMV-specific TCR beta clonotypes.

The germline V gene encodes CDR1 LNHDA and CDR2 SQIVND (reference sequence). Trimming cost V 3 bases and J 6 bases, with 11 bases left between them. The CDR3 covers 13 residues. TCRdb redid the calling of the reads with MiXCR, one entry per CDR3 protein. The sample consists of about 150,000 distinct CDR3 sequences, less than 25% of them appearing once. The TCR was taken from a human donor in good health (CMV status not recorded). Some clones in this sample may be carry-over from other donors' samples. Sequenced sample: PBMCs. This rearrangement joins TRBV19 to TRBJ2-5; D possibly corresponds to TRBD1 (6 bases). The CDR3 DNA reads TGTGCCAGTAGTATGAGGGGGATAAAGACCCAGTACTTC. This encodes CASSMRGIKTQYF.